A single sample is the source of the 6 T cell receptor beta chains below, sequenced in a study of Ad26.COV2.S vaccination and SARS-CoV-2 variants. Sequenced by immunoSEQ multiplex PCR; TCRdb stores in-frame clones only, minus some. Seen here are roughly 400,000 clones, 90% observed once, and the top ten hold about 4.5%. The treatment is: over 15 received Ad26.COV2.S at low or high dose, single or two shots; several received placebo; per-sample allocation not given. At day 63 after the first vaccine or placebo injection, samples were drawn. The sample here was peripheral blood, taken in a trial of Ad26.COV2.S vaccine versus placebo. These TCRs come from a person aged 18-60 years who received the Ad26.COV2.S COVID-19 vaccine or a placebo.

The chain uses TRBV11-3 and TRBJ2-7; TRBD2 aligns across 12 bases. Trimming removed 5 bases from V and 5 bases from J; junction bases left unmatched: 4. Per germline, CDR1 SGHNT and CDR2 YENEEA. CDR3 length: 14 residues. The CDR3 sequence is CASSRGLAGDEQYF. The CDR3 DNA sequence: TGTGCCAGCAGCCGGGGACTAGCGGGTGACGAGCAGTACTTC.

The sample holds a few counts of this clone. The chain employs TRBV6-5 and TRBJ2-5; TRBD2 might be the D (6 bases). This CDR3 is built from 15 residues. Germline V gives CDR1 MNHEY, CDR2 SVGAGI. V lost 4 bases to trimming and J lost 5 bases, with 17 bases between them. CDR3 nucleotides: TGTGCCAGCAGTTCCCACCAGACTAGTTCCGAGACCCAGTACTTC. Translation gives CASSSHQTSSETQYF.

Only a few counts were recorded for this clone. V and J are TRBV14 and TRBJ2-3, with D possibly being TRBD1 (6 bases). Trimming took 0 bases from V and 2 from J, leaving 12 bases between them. The CDR3 has 16 amino acids. The V gene's germline CDR1 is SGHDN and CDR2 FVKESK. For the CDR3, the DNA is TGTGCCAGCAGCCAAGATCGGTCGGGACACACAGATACGCAGTATTTT. Its translation is CASSQDRSGHTDTQYF.

The CDR3 coding sequence is TGTGCCAGCTCCCCAGGATCTACCTCTGGGAACACTGAAGCTTTCTTT. Translated: CASSPGSTSGNTEAFF. This chain joins TRBV18 and TRBJ1-1, with D unclear. This CDR3 contains 16 residues. Per germline, CDR1 KGHSH and CDR2 LQKENI. V gave up 6 bases and J gave up 1 base, with 18 bases separating them.

This clone appeared many times. At the DNA level, this CDR3 is encoded by other sequences in the same sample as well. The chain recombines TRBV19 with TRBJ2-1; a weak D match, TRBD2 (5 bases). The CDR3 spans 11 residues. Trimming pared 5 bases from V and 10 bases from J, leaving 9 bases between. Germline V gives CDR1 LNHDA, CDR2 SQIVND (reference sequence). The CDR3 bases are TGTGCCAGTAGTCTAGCCAGAGAGCAGTTCTTC. It yields the protein CASSLAREQFF.

The chain has TRBV28 and TRBJ1-1; D not resolved. Germline CDR1 is MDHEN and CDR2 is SYDVKM. This CDR3 is built from 11 residues. With 6 bases removed from V and 0 bases from J, the gap between germline ends came to 2 bases. CDR3 DNA: TGTGCCAGCAGATTGAACACTGAAGCTTTCTTT. It encodes CASRLNTEAFF.